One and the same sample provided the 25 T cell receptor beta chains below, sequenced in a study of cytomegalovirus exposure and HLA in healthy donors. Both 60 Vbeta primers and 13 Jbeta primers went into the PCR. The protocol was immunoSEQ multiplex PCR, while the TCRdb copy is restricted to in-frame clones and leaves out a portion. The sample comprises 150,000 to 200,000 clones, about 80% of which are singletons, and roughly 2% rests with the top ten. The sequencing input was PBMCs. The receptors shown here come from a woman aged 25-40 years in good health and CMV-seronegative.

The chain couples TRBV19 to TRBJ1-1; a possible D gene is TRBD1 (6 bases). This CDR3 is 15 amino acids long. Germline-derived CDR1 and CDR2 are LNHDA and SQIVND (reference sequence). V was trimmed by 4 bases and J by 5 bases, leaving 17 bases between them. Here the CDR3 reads CASSTNRVTKTEAFF. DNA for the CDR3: TGTGCCAGTAGTACCAACAGGGTAACGAAGACTGAAGCTTTCTTT.

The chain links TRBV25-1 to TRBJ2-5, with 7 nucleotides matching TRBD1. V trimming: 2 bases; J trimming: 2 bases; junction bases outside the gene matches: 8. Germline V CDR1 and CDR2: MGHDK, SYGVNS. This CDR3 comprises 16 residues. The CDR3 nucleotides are TGTGCCAGCAGTGAAGATAGGGACAGTCGTCAAGAGACCCAGTACTTC. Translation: CASSEDRDSRQETQYF.

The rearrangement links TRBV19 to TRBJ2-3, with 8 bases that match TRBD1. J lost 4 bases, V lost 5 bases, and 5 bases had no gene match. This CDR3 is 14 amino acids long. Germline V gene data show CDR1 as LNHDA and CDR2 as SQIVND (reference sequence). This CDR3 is CASSPRGLPDTQYF. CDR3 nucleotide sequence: TGTGCCAGTAGTCCCAGGGGGCTCCCAGATACGCAGTATTTT.

Here the CDR3 reads CATAIQGAIGNTIYF. The CDR3 nucleotides read TGTGCCACCGCGATACAGGGGGCGATAGGAAACACCATATATTTT. The rearrangement links TRBV6-5 to TRBJ1-3; 9 bases match TRBD1. The V gene's germline CDR1 is MNHEY and CDR2 SVGAGI. V lost 10 bases to trimming and J lost 4 bases; unmatched junction nucleotides: 11. The CDR3 runs to 15 residues.

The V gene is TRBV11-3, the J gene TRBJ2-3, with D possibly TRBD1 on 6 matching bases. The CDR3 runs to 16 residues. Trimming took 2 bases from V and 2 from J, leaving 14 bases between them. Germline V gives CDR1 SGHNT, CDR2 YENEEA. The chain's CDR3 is CASSLTGGGYTDTQYF. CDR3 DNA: TGTGCCAGCAGCTTAACTGGGGGCGGGTACACAGATACGCAGTATTTT.

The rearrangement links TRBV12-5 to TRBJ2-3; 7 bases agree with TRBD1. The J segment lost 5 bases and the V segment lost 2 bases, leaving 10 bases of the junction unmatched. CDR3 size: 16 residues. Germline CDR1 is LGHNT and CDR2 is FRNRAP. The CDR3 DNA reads TGTGCTAGTGGTTTGAAGGTCAGGGGGTTAGTAGATACGCAGTATTTT. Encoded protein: CASGLKVRGLVDTQYF.

CDR3 region: CASSSRGVGSEAFF. In DNA form, the CDR3 reads TGTGCCAGCAGCTCCAGGGGAGTGGGGAGTGAAGCTTTCTTT. The J gene is TRBJ1-1, the V gene TRBV5-5; possible D gene TRBD1, 6 bases. CDR1 and CDR2 (germline): SGHKS, YYEKEE (reference sequence). Trimming shortened V by 3 bases and J by 7 bases, and 16 bases separated the two germline ends. The CDR3 extends over 14 amino acids.

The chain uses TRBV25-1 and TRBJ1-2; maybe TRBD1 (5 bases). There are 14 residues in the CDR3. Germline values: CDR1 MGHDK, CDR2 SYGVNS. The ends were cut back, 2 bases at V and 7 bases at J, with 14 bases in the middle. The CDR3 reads CASSEGGTASGYTF. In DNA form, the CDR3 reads TGTGCCAGCAGTGAAGGTGGGACTGCGTCTGGCTACACCTTC.

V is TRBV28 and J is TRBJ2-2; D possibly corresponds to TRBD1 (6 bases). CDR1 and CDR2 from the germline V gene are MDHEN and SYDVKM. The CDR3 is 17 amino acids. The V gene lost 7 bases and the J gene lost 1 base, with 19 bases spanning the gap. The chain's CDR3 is CASTPLGAGENTGELFF. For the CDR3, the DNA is TGTGCCAGCACCCCTCTGGGGGCAGGGGAGAACACCGGGGAGCTGTTTTTT.

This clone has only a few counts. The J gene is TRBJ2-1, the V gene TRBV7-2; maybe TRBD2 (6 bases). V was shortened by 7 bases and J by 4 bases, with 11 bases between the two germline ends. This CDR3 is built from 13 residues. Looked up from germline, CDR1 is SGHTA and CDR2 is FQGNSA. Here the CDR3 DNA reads TGTGCCAGCACCTCCCGGGGGTACAATGAGCAGTTCTTC. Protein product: CASTSRGYNEQFF.

The CDR3 here is CASSAWTGGYTEAFF. The CDR3 DNA is TGTGCCAGCAGTGCCTGGACAGGGGGGTATACTGAAGCTTTCTTT. The V and J genes are TRBV28 and TRBJ1-1; TRBD1 matches 10 bases. The germline V gene encodes CDR1 MDHEN and CDR2 SYDVKM. Trimming at V came to 5 bases and at J to 5 bases, leaving 8 bases not matched to a gene. CDR3 length: 15 residues.

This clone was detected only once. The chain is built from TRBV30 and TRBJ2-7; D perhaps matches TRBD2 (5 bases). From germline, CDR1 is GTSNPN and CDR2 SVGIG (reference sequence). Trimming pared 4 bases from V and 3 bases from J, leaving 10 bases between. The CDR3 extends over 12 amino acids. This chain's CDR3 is CAWMGGGYEQYF. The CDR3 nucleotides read TGTGCCTGGATGGGCGGAGGCTACGAGCAGTACTTC.

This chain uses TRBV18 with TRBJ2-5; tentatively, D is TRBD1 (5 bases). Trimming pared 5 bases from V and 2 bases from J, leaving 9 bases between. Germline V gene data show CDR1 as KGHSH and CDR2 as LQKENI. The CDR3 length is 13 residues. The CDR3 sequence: CASSSTVQETQYF. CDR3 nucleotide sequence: TGTGCCAGCTCATCGACAGTACAAGAGACCCAGTACTTC.

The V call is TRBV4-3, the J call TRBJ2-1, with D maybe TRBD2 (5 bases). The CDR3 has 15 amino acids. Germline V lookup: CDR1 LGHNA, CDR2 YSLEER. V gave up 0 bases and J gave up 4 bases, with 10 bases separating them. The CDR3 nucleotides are TGCGCCAGCAGCCAAGAAAGCGGCCCGTACAATGAGCAGTTCTTC. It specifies CASSQESGPYNEQFF.

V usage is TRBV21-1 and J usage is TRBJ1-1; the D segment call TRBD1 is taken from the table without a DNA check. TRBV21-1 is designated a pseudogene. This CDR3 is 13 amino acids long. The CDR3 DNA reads TGTGCCAGCAGCAAAAACGAGACAGGGGGAGCTTTCTTT. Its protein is CASSKNETGGAFF.

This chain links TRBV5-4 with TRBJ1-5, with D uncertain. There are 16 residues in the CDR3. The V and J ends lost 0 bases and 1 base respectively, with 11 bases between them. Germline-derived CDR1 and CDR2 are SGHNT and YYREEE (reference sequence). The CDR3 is CASSLGGMRSNQPQHF. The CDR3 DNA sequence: TGTGCCAGCAGCTTGGGAGGGATGAGAAGCAATCAGCCCCAGCATTTT.

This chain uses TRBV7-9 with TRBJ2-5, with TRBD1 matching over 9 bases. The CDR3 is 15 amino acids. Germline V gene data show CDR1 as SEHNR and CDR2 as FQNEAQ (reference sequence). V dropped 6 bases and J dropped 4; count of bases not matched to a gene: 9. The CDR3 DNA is TGTGCCAGCAGACTACAGGGGGCCAGGGGAGAGACCCAGTACTTC. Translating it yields CASRLQGARGETQYF.

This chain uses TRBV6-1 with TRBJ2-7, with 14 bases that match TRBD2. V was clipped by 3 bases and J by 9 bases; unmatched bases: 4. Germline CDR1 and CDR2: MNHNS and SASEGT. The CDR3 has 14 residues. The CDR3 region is CASSEGLAGVAQYF. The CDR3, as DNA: TGTGCCAGCAGTGAGGGACTAGCGGGAGTAGCGCAGTACTTC.

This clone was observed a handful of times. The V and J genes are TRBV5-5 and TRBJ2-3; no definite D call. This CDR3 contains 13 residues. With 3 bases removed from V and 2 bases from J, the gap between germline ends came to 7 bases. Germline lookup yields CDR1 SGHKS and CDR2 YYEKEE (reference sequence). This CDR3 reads CASSWQATDTQYF. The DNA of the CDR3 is TGTGCCAGCAGCTGGCAGGCCACAGATACGCAGTATTTT.

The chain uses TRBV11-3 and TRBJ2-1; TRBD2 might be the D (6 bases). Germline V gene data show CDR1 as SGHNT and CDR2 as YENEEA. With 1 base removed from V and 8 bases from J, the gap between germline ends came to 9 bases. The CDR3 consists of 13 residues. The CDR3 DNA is TGTGCCAGCAGCTTAGGGAGGGGTCATGAGCAGTTCTTC. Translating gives CASSLGRGHEQFF.

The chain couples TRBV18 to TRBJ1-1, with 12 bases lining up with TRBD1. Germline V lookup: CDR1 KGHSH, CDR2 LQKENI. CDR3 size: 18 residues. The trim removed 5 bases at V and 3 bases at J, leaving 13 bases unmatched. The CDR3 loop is CASSTSGTGGASHTEAFF. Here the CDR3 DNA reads TGTGCCAGCTCAACCTCCGGGACAGGGGGCGCCTCGCACACTGAAGCTTTCTTT.

The DNA for the CDR3 is TGTGCCAGCAGTTTAGGGACACAGACTATAAATCAGCCCCAGCATTTT. It translates to CASSLGTQTINQPQHF. The rearrangement links TRBV28 to TRBJ1-5, with D possibly being TRBD1 (6 bases). Per the germline V gene, CDR1 is MDHEN and CDR2 is SYDVKM. CDR3 length: 16 residues. V was shortened by 2 bases and J by 4 bases, with 15 bases between the two germline ends.

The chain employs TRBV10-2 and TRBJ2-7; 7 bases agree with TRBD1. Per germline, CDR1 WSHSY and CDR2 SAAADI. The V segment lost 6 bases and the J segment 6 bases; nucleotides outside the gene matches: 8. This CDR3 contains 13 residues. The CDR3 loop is CASSQGTASEQYF. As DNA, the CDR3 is TGCGCCAGCAGCCAAGGGACAGCCTCCGAGCAGTACTTC.

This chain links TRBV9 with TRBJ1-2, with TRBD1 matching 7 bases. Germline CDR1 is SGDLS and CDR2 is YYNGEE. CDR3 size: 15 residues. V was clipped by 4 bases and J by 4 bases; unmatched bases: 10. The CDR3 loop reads CASSPRDRRIYGYTF. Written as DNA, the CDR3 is TGTGCCAGCAGCCCTCGGGACAGAAGAATCTATGGCTACACCTTC.

Here the CDR3 DNA reads TGTGCCAGCAGCTTAGAGGAGGACAGGGCTCTCTCTGGGGCCAACGTCCTGACTTTC. Translated, it gives CASSLEEDRALSGANVLTF. The chain combines TRBV7-8 with TRBJ2-6; 8 positions match TRBD1. The germline V gene has CDR1 SGHVS and CDR2 FQNEAQ. The CDR3 is 19 residues long. V shed 1 base, J shed 0 bases, and the junction held 8 bases outside the gene matches. The full variable domain, completed using reference TRBV7-8 and TRBJ2-6, is GAGVSQSPRYKVAKRGQDVALRCDPISGHVSLFWYQQALGQGPEFLTYFQNEAQLDKSGLPSDRFFAERPEGSVSTLKIQRTQQEDSAVYLCASSLEEDRALSGANVLTFGAGSRLTVL.